This T cell receptor beta chain originates from a study of vaccination and CD4 T cells after COVID-19. Study overall: In the control cultures, a CEFX pool, an HIV-1 Nef pool, or no peptide was supplied.

Treatment in this sample: approximately 11-day PBMC culture with coronavirus spike peptide pools or control peptides (ViraFEST assay). The CDR3 spans 17 residues. Cultured CD4+ T cell DNA underwent sequencing with the Oncomine TCR Beta short-read assay. After culture, CD4+ T cells served as the source for genomic DNA extraction. TCRdb passed the PCR reads through MiXCR, listing each CDR3 protein once. The sample lists about 12,000 distinct CDR3 sequences; roughly 54% were seen once. As regards this clonotype: Antigen: not known.

V usage is TRBV21-1 and J usage is TRBJ2-1; the table names TRBD2, a call not compared with the DNA. TRBV21-1 is tagged as a pseudogene. This TCR came from a human donor who had recovered from COVID-19. Material: CD4+ T cells from blood, cultured in vitro. The CDR3 DNA is TGTGCCAGCAGCAAAGGTTACAGCGGGAGGTACAAGGATGAGCAGTTCTTC. This translates into CASSKGYSGRYKDEQFF.